This TCR beta chain was captured by sequencing in a study of identical twins. Study outcomes and limitations: Diverse VJ usage suggested most zero-insertion clonotypes were not invariant T cells. Where beta out-of-frame sequences were concerned, excess twin sharing was weaker. There was more out-of-frame TCR alpha sharing in monozygotic twins than models estimated. The more abundant beta clonotypes in cord blood had fewer insertions, and memory repertoires did not show this.

About this clonotype itself: Its antigen is not identified.

TCRdb processed the 5' RACE reads anew with MiXCR; each CDR3 protein has one entry. The data hold around 450,000 distinct CDR3 sequences, with approximately 15% observed a single time. The germline gives CDR1 MNHEY, CDR2 SMNVEV (reference sequence). This CDR3 contains 13 residues. The V gene lost 6 bases and the J gene lost 4 bases, with 13 bases spanning the gap. The same data also went into a second study, on yellow fever vaccine responses in identical twins.

This TCR derives from a woman in her late teens or twenties in good health. The sequenced material came from CD4+ T cells sorted from blood. J is TRBJ2-7 and V is TRBV27; D could derive from TRBD1 or TRBD2 (5 bases each). Written as DNA, the CDR3 is TGTGCCAGCAGCGGGACCGAGGGTTACGAGCAGTACTTC. Encoded protein: CASSGTEGYEQYF.